This is a list of T cell receptor beta chains from one sample in a study of blood T cell repertoires in COVID-19. Using immunoSEQ multiplex PCR, the repertoire was profiled, and TCRdb retains in-frame clones only, with some absent. There are around 130,000 clones in the sample; roughly 91% occur only once, and roughly 18% lies in the top ten. Specimen: peripheral blood. The receptor source for this set is a man aged 50-59 years with active or convalescent COVID-19. The CDR3 runs from the conserved cysteine through the conserved F or W. The order of the fields is D gene, clone size, CDR3 length, J gene, V gene, CDR3 protein, CDR3 DNA. The D gene is left open where the match is weak. Part of the rows lack a size; the others show once, few, many or a class for expanded clones.

d_gene: -
abundance: -
len: 17
j_gene: TRBJ2-2
v_gene: TRBV15
CDR3aa: CATSSHLRQGRAGELFF
CDR3nt: TGTGCCACCAGCTCTCATCTTCGCCAGGGTAGAGCCGGGGAGCTGTTTTTT

d_gene: -
abundance: -
len: 14
j_gene: TRBJ2-7
v_gene: TRBV19
CDR3aa: CASSAGPKFYEQYF
CDR3nt: TGTGCCAGTAGTGCGGGACCTAAATTCTACGAGCAGTACTTC

d_gene: -
abundance: -
len: 13
j_gene: TRBJ2-7
v_gene: TRBV27
CDR3aa: CASSPGFGYEQYF
CDR3nt: TGTGCCAGCAGTCCGGGATTTGGGTACGAGCAGTACTTC

d_gene: -
abundance: -
len: 17
j_gene: TRBJ1-5
v_gene: TRBV27
CDR3aa: CASRKQGLINSNQPQHF
CDR3nt: TGTGCCAGCAGAAAGCAGGGGCTTATTAACAGCAATCAGCCCCAGCATTTT

d_gene: -
abundance: -
len: 16
j_gene: TRBJ2-2
v_gene: TRBV7-9
CDR3aa: CASSLSGSGGTGELFF
CDR3nt: TGTGCCAGCAGCTTAAGTGGGAGCGGCGGCACCGGGGAGCTGTTTTTT

d_gene: -
abundance: -
len: 14
j_gene: TRBJ1-2
v_gene: TRBV5-4
CDR3aa: CASSLAGLDYGYTF
CDR3nt: TGTGCCAGCAGCTTGGCCGGGTTGGACTATGGCTACACCTTC

d_gene: -
abundance: -
len: 15
j_gene: TRBJ1-2
v_gene: TRBV29-1
CDR3aa: CSVEYQDSFNYGYTF
CDR3nt: TGCAGCGTTGAATACCAGGACTCGTTTAACTATGGCTACACCTTC

d_gene: TRBD1
abundance: -
len: 15
j_gene: TRBJ2-2
v_gene: TRBV7-2
CDR3aa: CASSSRTGDTGELFF
CDR3nt: TGTGCCAGCAGCTCGAGGACAGGGGACACCGGGGAGCTGTTTTTT

d_gene: TRBD2
abundance: -
len: 17
j_gene: TRBJ2-2
v_gene: TRBV24-1
CDR3aa: CATSETSGGTSTGELFF
CDR3nt: TGTGCCACCAGTGAGACTAGCGGGGGAACCTCAACCGGGGAGCTGTTTTTT

d_gene: -
abundance: -
len: 13
j_gene: TRBJ1-5
v_gene: TRBV28
CDR3aa: CASSKQGNQPQHF
CDR3nt: TGTGCCAGCAGTAAACAGGGTAATCAGCCCCAGCATTTT

d_gene: TRBD2
abundance: -
len: 19
j_gene: TRBJ2-3
v_gene: TRBV9
CDR3aa: CASSVEVEWGGGATDTQYF
CDR3nt: TGTGCCAGCAGCGTAGAAGTAGAGTGGGGCGGGGGGGCCACAGATACGCAGTATTTT

d_gene: TRBD1
abundance: -
len: 16
j_gene: TRBJ1-4
v_gene: TRBV6-2/TRBV6-3
CDR3aa: CASSAGTGGRREKLFF
CDR3nt: TGTGCCAGCAGTGCCGGGACAGGGGGCCGAAGGGAAAAACTGTTTTTT

d_gene: -
abundance: -
len: 13
j_gene: TRBJ2-3
v_gene: TRBV19
CDR3aa: CASSGGSTDTQYF
CDR3nt: TGTGCCAGTAGTGGGGGGAGCACAGATACGCAGTATTTT

d_gene: TRBD1
abundance: once
len: 14
j_gene: TRBJ1-3
v_gene: TRBV10-3
CDR3aa: CATGTGSSGNTIYF
CDR3nt: TGTGCCACCGGGACAGGAAGCTCTGGAAACACCATATATTTT

d_gene: -
abundance: -
len: 15
j_gene: TRBJ2-1
v_gene: TRBV10-1
CDR3aa: CASSESISAYNEQFF
CDR3nt: TGCGCCAGCAGTGAGTCGATATCTGCGTACAATGAGCAGTTCTTC

d_gene: TRBD2
abundance: -
len: 15
j_gene: TRBJ2-2
v_gene: TRBV10-3
CDR3aa: CAIRGTSGSNGELFF
CDR3nt: TGTGCCATCAGAGGGACTAGCGGGAGTAACGGGGAGCTGTTTTTT

d_gene: TRBD1
abundance: -
len: 18
j_gene: TRBJ2-6
v_gene: TRBV2
CDR3aa: CASIRQGASFSGANVLTF
CDR3nt: TGTGCCAGCATTCGACAGGGGGCTTCTTTCTCTGGGGCCAACGTCCTGACTTTC

d_gene: TRBD1
abundance: -
len: 13
j_gene: TRBJ2-7
v_gene: TRBV12-3/TRBV12-4
CDR3aa: CASSWDRESEQYF
CDR3nt: TGTGCCAGCAGTTGGGACAGGGAATCCGAGCAGTACTTC

d_gene: -
abundance: -
len: 15
j_gene: TRBJ2-1
v_gene: TRBV21-1
CDR3aa: CASSTLAGSYNEQFF
CDR3nt: TGTGCCAGCAGCACCCTAGCGGGTTCTTACAATGAGCAGTTCTTC

d_gene: -
abundance: -
len: 14
j_gene: TRBJ1-2
v_gene: TRBV29-1
CDR3aa: CSVVSQGANYGYTF
CDR3nt: TGCAGCGTTGTGTCACAGGGAGCTAACTATGGCTACACCTTC

d_gene: TRBD1
abundance: once
len: 14
j_gene: TRBJ1-4
v_gene: TRBV6-5
CDR3aa: CASSYGRGDEKLFF
CDR3nt: TGTGCCAGCAGTTACGGCAGGGGGGATGAAAAACTGTTTTTT

d_gene: -
abundance: once
len: 13
j_gene: TRBJ2-7
v_gene: TRBV6-2/TRBV6-3
CDR3aa: CASSWDTAYEQYF
CDR3nt: TGTGCCAGCAGTTGGGACACCGCCTACGAGCAGTACTTC

d_gene: TRBD2
abundance: -
len: 15
j_gene: TRBJ2-3
v_gene: TRBV7-2
CDR3aa: CASSSLAGVVDTQYF
CDR3nt: TGTGCCAGCAGCTCGCTAGCGGGAGTAGTGGATACGCAGTATTTT

d_gene: TRBD2
abundance: -
len: 14
j_gene: TRBJ2-3
v_gene: TRBV2
CDR3aa: CASRGTSGVDTQYF
CDR3nt: TGTGCCAGCAGGGGGACTAGCGGGGTCGATACGCAGTATTTT

d_gene: -
abundance: -
len: 15
j_gene: TRBJ1-1
v_gene: TRBV7-2
CDR3aa: CASSISGAENTEAFF
CDR3nt: TGTGCCAGCAGTATCTCAGGGGCGGAGAACACTGAAGCTTTCTTT

d_gene: -
abundance: -
len: 13
j_gene: TRBJ1-5
v_gene: TRBV28
CDR3aa: CASSLGKHQPQHF
CDR3nt: TGTGCCAGCAGTTTGGGCAAGCATCAGCCCCAGCATTTT

d_gene: TRBD1
abundance: once
len: 18
j_gene: TRBJ1-6
v_gene: TRBV28
CDR3aa: CASSSPGQGSGHNSPLHF
CDR3nt: TGTGCCAGCAGTTCTCCGGGACAGGGGAGTGGCCATAATTCACCCCTCCACTTT

d_gene: TRBD1
abundance: -
len: 15
j_gene: TRBJ2-2
v_gene: TRBV18
CDR3aa: CASSPGQGDTGELFF
CDR3nt: TGTGCCAGCTCACCGGGACAGGGCGACACCGGGGAGCTGTTTTTT

d_gene: -
abundance: -
len: 14
j_gene: TRBJ2-1
v_gene: TRBV15
CDR3aa: CATSFQAIYNEQFF
CDR3nt: TGTGCCACCAGCTTTCAAGCGATCTACAATGAGCAGTTCTTC

d_gene: -
abundance: -
len: 16
j_gene: TRBJ2-5
v_gene: TRBV5-1
CDR3aa: CASSLGGTSPQETQYF
CDR3nt: TGCGCCAGCAGCTTGGGAGGGACTTCCCCACAAGAGACCCAGTACTTC

d_gene: TRBD1
abundance: -
len: 18
j_gene: TRBJ2-7
v_gene: TRBV18
CDR3aa: CASSFLGGGQGASYEQYF
CDR3nt: TGTGCCAGCTCATTTCTAGGCGGAGGACAGGGAGCCTCGTACGAGCAGTACTTC

d_gene: -
abundance: once
len: 15
j_gene: TRBJ1-6
v_gene: TRBV10-1
CDR3aa: CASSEGRDYNSPLHF
CDR3nt: TGCGCCAGCAGTGAGGGACGGGACTATAATTCACCCCTCCACTTT

d_gene: TRBD1
abundance: -
len: 12
j_gene: TRBJ1-2
v_gene: TRBV29-1
CDR3aa: CSAEGQGLAYTF
CDR3nt: TGCAGCGCCGAGGGACAGGGACTTGCGTACACCTTC

d_gene: -
abundance: -
len: 14
j_gene: TRBJ2-3
v_gene: TRBV21-1
CDR3aa: CARKAGGNGDTQYF
CDR3nt: TGTGCGAGAAAAGCGGGGGGTAATGGAGATACGCAGTATTTT

d_gene: -
abundance: -
len: 15
j_gene: TRBJ2-2
v_gene: TRBV5-5
CDR3aa: CASSLVVANTGELFF
CDR3nt: TGTGCCAGCAGCTTGGTTGTCGCGAACACCGGGGAGCTGTTTTTT

d_gene: TRBD1
abundance: -
len: 15
j_gene: TRBJ2-7
v_gene: TRBV9
CDR3aa: CASSVGNRGGYEQYF
CDR3nt: TGTGCCAGCAGCGTAGGGAACAGGGGCGGCTACGAGCAGTACTTC

d_gene: TRBD1
abundance: -
len: 14
j_gene: TRBJ1-1
v_gene: TRBV19
CDR3aa: CASSIAQGAVEAFF
CDR3nt: TGTGCCAGTAGTATAGCCCAGGGGGCGGTTGAAGCTTTCTTT

d_gene: -
abundance: -
len: 16
j_gene: TRBJ2-2
v_gene: TRBV10-3
CDR3aa: CAISDLAGRSTGELFF
CDR3nt: TGTGCCATCAGTGACTTGGCTGGGCGTAGCACCGGGGAGCTGTTTTTT

d_gene: TRBD1
abundance: -
len: 15
j_gene: TRBJ1-1
v_gene: TRBV10-3
CDR3aa: CAISSGTAANTEAFF
CDR3nt: TGTGCCATCAGTTCCGGGACAGCGGCAAACACTGAAGCTTTCTTT

d_gene: -
abundance: -
len: 13
j_gene: TRBJ1-1
v_gene: TRBV11-2
CDR3aa: CASSSPGGLTAFF
CDR3nt: TGTGCCAGCAGCTCGCCCGGGGGTTTGACGGCTTTCTTT

d_gene: -
abundance: -
len: 14
j_gene: TRBJ2-3
v_gene: TRBV9
CDR3aa: CASSVDTGTDTQYF
CDR3nt: TGTGCCAGCAGCGTCGACACAGGCACAGATACGCAGTATTTT

d_gene: TRBD1
abundance: once
len: 13
j_gene: TRBJ1-2
v_gene: TRBV6-5
CDR3aa: CASKTGGAGGYTF
CDR3nt: TGTGCCAGCAAAACAGGGGGCGCGGGTGGCTACACCTTC

d_gene: -
abundance: -
len: 13
j_gene: TRBJ1-2
v_gene: TRBV6-5
CDR3aa: CASGTQGSHGYTF
CDR3nt: TGTGCCAGCGGGACTCAGGGATCGCATGGCTACACCTTC

d_gene: TRBD1
abundance: few
len: 15
j_gene: TRBJ1-1
v_gene: TRBV15
CDR3aa: CATAGGTVSNTEAFF
CDR3nt: TGTGCCACCGCCGGTGGGACAGTATCGAACACTGAAGCTTTCTTT

d_gene: TRBD1
abundance: -
len: 17
j_gene: TRBJ2-7
v_gene: TRBV18
CDR3aa: CASSLKQWDRGTYEQYF
CDR3nt: TGTGCCAGCTCACTTAAACAATGGGACAGGGGAACCTACGAGCAGTACTTC

d_gene: -
abundance: -
len: 16
j_gene: TRBJ1-3
v_gene: TRBV15
CDR3aa: CATSRGRGGSGNTIYF
CDR3nt: TGTGCCACCAGCAGAGGGCGGGGTGGATCTGGAAACACCATATATTTT